Presented here are 29 T cell receptor beta chains from one specimen sequenced in a study of blood T cell repertoires in COVID-19. Clones were sequenced by immunoSEQ multiplex PCR, and TCRdb holds only the in-frame ones, with some missing. The sample lists 150,000 or so clones, roughly 85% occurring once. The sequenced sample was peripheral blood. All receptors derive from a human donor with acute or convalescent COVID-19. The donor label of this sample is uncertain.

The chain has TRBV7-9 and TRBJ2-5, with 7 bases identical to TRBD2. CDR1 and CDR2 (germline): SEHNR, FQNEAQ (reference sequence). There are 16 residues in the CDR3. The J segment lost 1 base and the V segment lost 5 bases, leaving 10 bases of the junction unmatched. In nucleotides, the CDR3 is TGTGCCAGCAGCCCAGCTGCTAGCGGACTCCAAGAGACCCAGTACTTC. It translates to CASSPAASGLQETQYF.

As regards this clone: One end of the junction fails to match germline, which may point to a read error. The chain recombines TRBV27 with TRBJ1-1; D is uncertain. This CDR3 spans 13 amino acids. The germline V gene has CDR1 MNHEY and CDR2 SMNVEV (reference sequence). Here the CDR3 DNA reads TGTGCCAGCAGTTTCGGGTGGAACTCTGAAGCTTTCTTT. Its translation is CASSFGWNSEAFF.

This sequence joins TRBV25-1 and TRBJ1-5; perhaps TRBD1 as D (6 bases). This CDR3 spans 16 amino acids. Germline V gene lookup returns CDR1 MGHDK and CDR2 SYGVNS. Trimming stripped 2 bases from V and 4 bases from J, with 15 bases between. The CDR3 here is CASSEPGEGGNQPQHF. The DNA of the CDR3 is TGTGCCAGCAGTGAACCTGGGGAGGGGGGGAATCAGCCCCAGCATTTT.

The rearrangement uses TRBV7-3 and TRBJ2-1; 8 nucleotides line up with TRBD1. Germline V gene lookup returns CDR1 SGHTA and CDR2 FQGTGA. The length of the CDR3 is 14 residues. With 5 bases clipped from V and 7 bases from J, the junction kept 7 bases outside the gene matches. The CDR3 here is CASSTRTGSNEQFF. Written as DNA, the CDR3 is TGTGCCAGCAGCACCCGGACAGGGTCGAATGAGCAGTTCTTC.

The rearrangement links TRBV7-3 to TRBJ2-1; 8 nucleotides match TRBD2. The CDR3 sequence is 16 residues long. The V segment lost 5 bases and the J segment 1 base; nucleotides outside the gene matches: 7. The V gene's germline CDR1 is SGHTA and CDR2 FQGTGA. The CDR3 bases are TGTGCCAGCAGCCTCCCCGGGGGGGCATCCTACAATGAGCAGTTCTTC. This gives the protein CASSLPGGASYNEQFF.

The gene calls are TRBV7-2 and TRBJ1-2, with D tentatively TRBD1 (5 bases). V dropped 5 bases and J dropped 7 bases, with 11 bases sitting between them. The CDR3 spans 12 residues. Germline V lookup: CDR1 SGHTA, CDR2 FQGNSA. In DNA, the CDR3 is TGTGCCAGCAGCGGCCGTAGGGGTGGCTACACCTTC. Residues: CASSGRRGGYTF.

This clone was detected only once. The V and J genes are TRBV5-1 and TRBJ1-1, with a tentative D call TRBD1 (5 bases). The CDR3 has 15 amino acids. V was pared by 0 bases and J by 3 bases, with 12 bases between. The germline CDR1 and CDR2 sequences are SGHRS and YFSETQ. This CDR3 is CASSLVVGADTEAFF. The CDR3 bases are TGCGCCAGCAGCTTGGTAGTAGGGGCCGACACTGAAGCTTTCTTT.

This chain links TRBV5-1 with TRBJ1-6; unclear D gene. The CDR3 extends over 12 amino acids. With 0 bases removed from V and 11 bases from J, the gap between germline ends came to 6 bases. Germline V gene lookup returns CDR1 SGHRS and CDR2 YFSETQ. The CDR3 spells CASSLGEPPLHF. The CDR3 nucleotides read TGCGCCAGCAGCTTGGGGGAGCCACCCCTCCACTTT.

This clone was counted once. The gene calls are TRBV25-1 and TRBJ2-7, with 8 bases fitting TRBD1. J was trimmed by 6 bases and V by 6 bases; bases with no gene match: 10. The CDR3 is 14 residues long. The germline V gene has CDR1 MGHDK and CDR2 SYGVNS. The CDR3 coding sequence is TGTGCCAGCAGCCACAGGGGGATCCTACCCGAGCAGTACTTC. Residues: CASSHRGILPEQYF.

This chain joins TRBV2 and TRBJ1-1, with D possibly matching TRBD1 (6 bases). The germline CDR1 and CDR2 sequences are SNHLY and FYNNEI. The CDR3 has 13 residues. V shed 6 bases and J shed 1 base, with 9 bases lying between them. The CDR3 here is CASRSQGNTEAFF. The CDR3, as DNA: TGTGCCAGCAGGTCACAGGGGAACACTGAAGCTTTCTTT.

CDR3 DNA sequence: TGTGCCAGCAGTTCTCGACAGGGTGGTTTTGGCAATCAGCCCCAGCATTTT. Its translation: CASSSRQGGFGNQPQHF. The rearrangement links TRBV27 to TRBJ1-5, with 7 bases matching TRBD1. There are 17 residues in the CDR3. V shed 4 bases and J 2 bases; nucleotides not matched to a gene: 11. CDR1 is MNHEY, CDR2 SMNVEV, per germline (reference sequence).

The chain joins TRBV5-1 to TRBJ2-7, with a possible D match to TRBD2 (6 bases). The germline V and J ends were trimmed by 0 bases and 7 bases, with 14 bases remaining between them. The V gene's germline CDR1 is SGHRS and CDR2 YFSETQ. The CDR3 is 14 residues long. The CDR3 nucleotides are TGCGCCAGCAGCTTGGGGTGGAGCAGCGGGGAGCAGTACTTC. Translated: CASSLGWSSGEQYF.

The table lists this clone with a count of one. The V and J genes are TRBV7-9 and TRBJ1-2, with D perhaps matching TRBD1 (6 bases). V gave up 3 bases and J gave up 3 bases, with 14 bases separating them. Germline values: CDR1 SEHNR, CDR2 FQNEAQ (reference sequence). The CDR3 contains 15 residues. CDR3 region: CASSFGGGPDYGYTF. CDR3 in DNA: TGTGCCAGCAGCTTTGGGGGGGGCCCCGACTATGGCTACACCTTC. Supplemented by reference TRBV7-9 and TRBJ1-2, the full variable domain reads DTGVSQNPRHKITKRGQNVTFRCDPISEHNRLYWYRQTLGQGPEFLTYFQNEAQLEKSRLLSDRFSAERPKGSFSTLEIQRTEQGDSAMYLCASSFGGGPDYGYTFGSGTRLTVV.

The genes are TRBV28 and TRBJ1-5; no firm D call. Germline V gene data show CDR1 as MDHEN and CDR2 as SYDVKM. The CDR3 has 12 residues. Trimming took 6 bases from V and 9 from J, leaving 12 bases between them. The CDR3 reads CASSPKDWPQHF. Here the CDR3 DNA reads TGTGCCAGCAGCCCGAAGGACTGGCCCCAGCATTTT.

This sequence joins TRBV19 and TRBJ1-5, with 8 bases that match TRBD1. V shed 3 bases, J shed 3 bases, and the junction held 10 bases outside the gene matches. This CDR3 comprises 17 residues. The germline gives CDR1 LNHDA, CDR2 SQIVND (reference sequence). In DNA, the CDR3 is TGTGCCAGTAGTATCTTCGGGGACAGGAGCTCCAATCAGCCCCAGCATTTT. Its protein product is CASSIFGDRSSNQPQHF.

This clone was counted only a few times. The chain links TRBV18 to TRBJ2-1; 9 bases are shared with TRBD1. This CDR3 comprises 14 residues. The germline CDR1 and CDR2 sequences are KGHSH and LQKENI. After removal of 1 base from V and 6 bases from J, the junction contained 1 base not matched to a gene. The DNA of the CDR3 is TGTGCCAGCTCACCACAGACAGGGGGCAATGAGCAGTTCTTC. Protein sequence: CASSPQTGGNEQFF.

This chain links TRBV7-2 with TRBJ1-1; D perhaps matches TRBD1 (5 bases). The CDR3 contains 13 residues. V lost 10 bases, J lost 1 base, and 13 bases lay in between. Germline V gene data show CDR1 as SGHTA and CDR2 as FQGNSA. Here the CDR3 reads CATKTGGNTEAFF. CDR3 bases: TGTGCCACCAAAACAGGTGGGAACACTGAAGCTTTCTTT.

This chain links TRBV7-2 with TRBJ2-5; D uncertain. With 1 base removed from V and 0 bases from J, the gap between germline ends came to 9 bases. There are 15 residues in the CDR3. Germline CDR1 reads SGHTA; CDR2 reads FQGNSA. The CDR3 coding sequence is TGTGCCAGCAGCTTAGTAATCGGGTACCAAGAGACCCAGTACTTC. Protein: CASSLVIGYQETQYF.

V and J are TRBV7-2 and TRBJ1-5; the match to TRBD1 covers 9 bases. This CDR3 spans 16 amino acids. Germline values: CDR1 SGHTA, CDR2 FQGNSA. V lost 5 bases to trimming and J lost 6 bases; unmatched junction nucleotides: 11. Here the CDR3 DNA reads TGTGCCAGCAGCCCTAATGGACAGGGGACGGGTCAGCCCCAGCATTTT. The encoded protein is CASSPNGQGTGQPQHF.

This chain connects TRBV6-1 to TRBJ1-2; D is unresolved. CDR1 and CDR2 from the germline V gene are MNHNS and SASEGT. With 2 bases removed from V and 8 bases from J, the gap between germline ends came to 12 bases. This CDR3 region has 13 residues. Here the CDR3 DNA reads TGTGCCAGCAGTGAAATAATGGAGGGAGGCTACACCTTC. Protein sequence: CASSEIMEGGYTF.

A few counts support this clone. V usage is TRBV5-4 and J usage is TRBJ1-2; TRBD1 matches at 7 bases. The CDR3 has 12 residues. V dropped 7 bases and J dropped 6; count of bases not matched to a gene: 6. The V gene's germline CDR1 is SGHNT and CDR2 YYREEE (reference sequence). The CDR3: CASHSDRDGYTF. The CDR3 DNA reads TGTGCCAGCCATTCCGACAGGGATGGCTACACCTTC.

The chain uses TRBV30 and TRBJ1-5; D is possibly TRBD1 (6 bases). The CDR3 totals 13 residues. V lost 0 bases and J 7 bases, leaving 10 bases between the germline ends. CDR1 GTSNPN and CDR2 SVGIG come from the germline V gene (reference sequence). The CDR3 here is CAWSVAGEQPQHF. DNA for the CDR3: TGTGCCTGGAGTGTGGCAGGGGAGCAGCCCCAGCATTTT.

The chain recombines TRBV6-2 or TRBV6-3 with TRBJ2-6, with D maybe TRBD1 (6 bases). This CDR3 has 14 amino acids. Germline V gene data show CDR1 as MNHEY and CDR2 as SVGEGT. Deletions cut 5 bases from V and 2 bases from J, with 7 bases between. As DNA, the CDR3 is TGTGCCAGCAGTGACAGGACTGGGGCCAACGTCCTGACTTTC. It specifies CASSDRTGANVLTF.

The chain's CDR3 is CASSPNTGFVAFF. The CDR3 nucleotides read TGCGCCAGCAGCCCAAATACAGGGTTCGTAGCTTTCTTT. The J gene is TRBJ1-1, the V gene TRBV4-1; D is possibly TRBD1 (6 bases). The CDR3 contains 13 residues. V was cut by 4 bases and J by 10 bases, with 16 bases left in between. Germline CDR1 and CDR2: MGHRA and YSYEKL.

CDR3 residues: CASSWWGGRGNEKLFF. As DNA, the CDR3 is TGTGCCAGCAGTTGGTGGGGGGGTAGGGGTAATGAAAAACTGTTTTTT. The chain uses TRBV27 and TRBJ1-4, with TRBD1 as a possible D gene (5 bases). The germline V gene has CDR1 MNHEY and CDR2 SMNVEV (reference sequence). V was cut by 4 bases and J by 4 bases, with 16 bases left in between. This CDR3 is built from 16 residues.

This chain joins TRBV19 and TRBJ1-4; D gene uncertain. The V and J ends lost 4 bases and 16 bases respectively, with 25 bases between them. Looked up from germline, CDR1 is LNHDA and CDR2 is SQIVND (reference sequence). The CDR3 length is 15 residues. DNA for the CDR3: TGTGCCAGTAGTACAGCAGTCGGGTACACCACATCACCGTTTTTT. It specifies CASSTAVGYTTSPFF.

V usage is TRBV20-1 and J usage is TRBJ1-2, with 7 bases that match TRBD1. CDR1 and CDR2 (germline): DFQATT, SNEGSKA (reference sequence). CDR3 size: 10 residues. Trimming at V came to 7 bases and at J to 6 bases, leaving 2 bases not matched to a gene. The CDR3 region has the DNA TGCAGTGTAGGGGGCCATGGCTACACCTTC. Protein sequence: CSVGGHGYTF.

The rearrangement links TRBV11-2 to TRBJ2-7; TRBD1 matches 9 bases. Germline V lookup: CDR1 SGHAT, CDR2 FQNNGV. The junction had 11 bases not matched to a gene; V was cut back by 5 bases and J by 9 bases. This CDR3 spans 14 amino acids. CDR3 protein: CASSTARDRARQYF. DNA for the CDR3: TGTGCCAGCAGCACAGCCCGGGACAGGGCCCGGCAGTACTTC.

The J gene is TRBJ1-2, the V gene TRBV5-1, with D perhaps matching TRBD1 (5 bases). With 0 bases removed from V and 4 bases from J, the gap between germline ends came to 13 bases. Germline CDR1 and CDR2: SGHRS and YFSETQ. The CDR3 runs to 15 residues. The CDR3 is CASSLAEQGSYGYTF. For the CDR3, the DNA is TGCGCCAGCAGCTTGGCCGAGCAGGGATCCTATGGCTACACCTTC.